These 27 T cell receptor beta chains were sequenced from one sample in a study of spatial heterogeneity in lung cancer. Time point reported: sample taken at primary tumor resection. In each case, whole RNA from tumor, nontumor lung or frozen PBMC was sequenced unsorted. Via MiXCR, TCRdb re-called the 5' RACE reads, giving one row per CDR3 protein. In the table there are about 25,000 distinct CDR3 sequences, 6.9% of which are singletons. Here the sequenced sample was PBMCs, taken at surgery. These receptors were obtained from a male donor with early-stage non-small cell lung cancer.

The chain uses TRBV3-1 and TRBJ2-7, with 8 bases that match TRBD1. J gave up 2 bases and V 2 bases, and 5 bases lay outside the gene matches. The germline gives CDR1 LGHDT, CDR2 YNNKEL (reference sequence). The CDR3 totals 15 residues. CDR3 region: CASSQSGQGPYEQYF. CDR3 DNA sequence: TGTGCCAGCAGCCAATCCGGACAGGGACCCTACGAGCAGTACTTC.

The gene calls are TRBV2 and TRBJ1-1; D perhaps matches TRBD1 (5 bases). This CDR3 contains 13 residues. V dropped 8 bases and J dropped 3 bases, with 13 bases sitting between them. Germline V CDR1 and CDR2: SNHLY, FYNNEI. The CDR3 region has the DNA TGTGCCAGCCGGGACGGACTCTACACTGAAGCTTTCTTT. Protein sequence: CASRDGLYTEAFF.

In this sample, this clonotype is medium-sized (0.01 to 0.1%). This sequence joins TRBV20-1 and TRBJ2-7, with D unclear. This CDR3 is 13 amino acids long. Germline loops: CDR1 DFQATT, CDR2 SNEGSKA (reference sequence). V lost 0 bases to trimming and J lost 2 bases, with 8 bases between them. The CDR3 coding sequence is TGCAGTGCTAGAGAGTCCCAACCCTACGAGCAGTACGTC. Encoded protein: CSARESQPYEQYV.

This clonotype counts as medium-sized (0.01 to 0.1%). This chain joins TRBV14 and TRBJ2-1, with TRBD1 matching 7 bases. Germline V gene sequence: CDR1 SGHDN, CDR2 FVKESK. The ends lost 0 bases at V and 13 bases at J; junction bases unmatched: 9. The CDR3 is 14 residues long. CDR3: CASSQDDSWTGQFF. CDR3 DNA: TGTGCCAGCAGCCAAGATGATTCATGGACAGGCCAGTTCTTC.

The table lists this clonotype with many counts. J is TRBJ2-5 and V is TRBV6-2 or TRBV6-3, with D unclear. V was shortened by 4 bases and J by 5 bases, with 11 bases between the two germline ends. The CDR3 spans 13 residues. Germline CDR1 reads MNHEY; CDR2 reads SVGEGT. This chain's CDR3 is CASSLRFQETQYF. CDR3 DNA: TGTGCCAGCAGTTTACGTTTTCAGGAGACCCAGTACTTC.

This clonotype was observed at least ten times. The chain has TRBV19 and TRBJ2-1; D is unresolved. The CDR3 consists of 13 residues. V lost 5 bases to trimming and J lost 10 bases, with 15 bases between them. CDR1 and CDR2 (germline): LNHDA, SQIVND (reference sequence). The DNA of the CDR3 is TGTGCCAGTAGTCACCCGCCTACTTACGAGCAGTTCTTC. This gives the protein CASSHPPTYEQFF.

This clonotype was seen repeatedly, ten times or more. The gene calls are TRBV12-3 or TRBV12-4 and TRBJ1-2, with D possibly matching TRBD1 (6 bases). The CDR3 contains 13 residues. The V end lost 2 bases, the J end lost 7 bases, and 11 bases lay between the germline ends. The chain's CDR3 is CASSLTGRGGYTF. The CDR3 DNA sequence: TGTGCCAGCAGTTTAACAGGGCGGGGTGGCTACACCTTC.

This chain links TRBV5-5 with TRBJ2-1; 9 positions match TRBD2. Germline lookup yields CDR1 SGHKS and CDR2 YYEKEE (reference sequence). This CDR3 has 16 amino acids. The trim removed 4 bases at V and 10 bases at J, leaving 15 bases unmatched. CDR3 amino acids: CASSPTIVAGAIEQFF. CDR3 nucleotide sequence: TGTGCCAGCAGCCCCACAATCGTAGCGGGGGCCATAGAGCAGTTCTTC.

V usage is TRBV9 and J usage is TRBJ2-7, with 7 bases that match TRBD1. Trimming at V came to 0 bases and at J to 6 bases, leaving 9 bases not matched to a gene. CDR1 and CDR2 from the germline V gene are SGDLS and YYNGEE. CDR3 length: 15 residues. The CDR3: CASSVGRDRASEQYF. The CDR3, as DNA: TGTGCCAGCAGCGTAGGAAGAGACAGGGCCTCCGAGCAGTACTTC.

This clonotype was detected ten times or more. The V and J genes are TRBV2 and TRBJ1-6; 7 nucleotides agree with TRBD1. Germline values: CDR1 SNHLY, CDR2 FYNNEI. The J segment lost 6 bases and the V segment lost 2 bases, leaving 4 bases of the junction unmatched. This CDR3 comprises 15 residues. CDR3: CASSETRQGNSPLHF. The CDR3 DNA reads as TGTGCCAGCAGTGAAACGCGACAGGGTAATTCACCCCTCCACTTT.

The chain couples TRBV20-1 to TRBJ2-1; D gene uncertain. The CDR3 consists of 14 residues. V was clipped by 0 bases and J by 3 bases, with 9 bases between them. CDR1 and CDR2 (germline): DFQATT, SNEGSKA (reference sequence). The CDR3 reads CSARDAGRYNEQFF. The CDR3 nucleotides are TGCAGTGCTAGAGATGCCGGACGCTACAATGAGCAGTTCTTC.

By sample share, this clonotype is medium-sized. The chain recombines TRBV15 with TRBJ2-7; the match to TRBD1 covers 9 bases. Germline V gene data show CDR1 as LNHNV and CDR2 as YYDKDF (reference sequence). The CDR3 loop spans 14 amino acids. J lost 7 bases, V lost 3 bases, and 7 bases had no gene match. The CDR3 DNA is TGTGCCACCAGCAGGGACAGGGGAGTGGGAGAGCAGTACGTC. Its protein product is CATSRDRGVGEQYV.

This clonotype showed up many times. The genes are TRBV3-1 and TRBJ1-5; the D is unclear. Per the germline V gene, CDR1 is LGHDT and CDR2 is YNNKEL (reference sequence). Trimming took off 0 bases at V and 4 bases at J, with 7 bases between the two ends. This CDR3 spans 14 amino acids. In DNA, the CDR3 is TGTGCCAGCAGCCAAGAGTTTAATAATCAGCCCCAGCATTTT. It codes for CASSQEFNNQPQHF. Based on the CDR3 plus reference TRBV3-1 and TRBJ1-5, the full variable domain is DTAVSQTPKYLVTQMGNDKSIKCEQNLGHDTMYWYKQDSKKFLKIMFSYNNKELIINETVPNRFSPKSPDKAHLNLHINSLELGDSAVYFCASSQEFNNQPQHFGDGTRLSIL.

This clonotype was detected many times. This chain links TRBV2 with TRBJ2-2; 9 bases align to TRBD1. The CDR3 loop spans 17 amino acids. Germline values: CDR1 SNHLY, CDR2 FYNNEI. Trimming took 7 bases from V and 5 from J; bases not matched to a gene: 14. CDR3 amino acids: CASTGQGIVVNTGELFF. The CDR3 DNA sequence: TGTGCCAGCACGGGACAGGGAATAGTAGTGAATACCGGGGAGCTGTTTTTT.

The sample holds many counts of this clonotype. CDR3 DNA sequence: TGTGCCAGCAGTCCCACAGGGGGCAAGCAGTTCTTC. As protein: CASSPTGGKQFF. The V and J genes are TRBV12-3 or TRBV12-4 and TRBJ2-1; TRBD1 agrees at 9 bases. This CDR3 is built from 12 residues. The J segment lost 11 bases and the V segment lost 5 bases, leaving 4 bases of the junction unmatched.

This clonotype was seen more than once but under ten times. The CDR3 DNA reads TGTGCCAGCAGGGCAGACGGAGACTACGAGCAGTACTTC. The encoded protein is CASRADGDYEQYF. The V call is TRBV6-2 or TRBV6-3, the J call TRBJ2-7; D is uncertain. V lost 6 bases to trimming and J lost 3 bases, with 12 bases between them. CDR3 length: 13 residues. Germline V lookup: CDR1 MNHEY, CDR2 SVGEGT.

This clonotype was detected ten times or more. This chain joins TRBV3-1 and TRBJ2-5; D perhaps matches TRBD1 (5 bases). CDR3 length equals 13 residues. V lost 7 bases and J 6 bases, leaving 15 bases between the germline ends. The germline CDR1 and CDR2 sequences are LGHDT and YNNKEL (reference sequence). The CDR3 DNA reads TGTGCCAGCACCTCTTGGGGCGAGAAGACCCAGTACTTC. Protein: CASTSWGEKTQYF.

This clonotype was counted at least ten times. The chain has TRBV6-1 and TRBJ1-2; D unresolved. Trimming took 7 bases from V and 3 from J, leaving 15 bases between them. The length of the CDR3 is 14 residues. Germline CDR1 and CDR2: MNHNS and SASEGT. This CDR3 is CASTWEPGDYGYTF. Here the CDR3 DNA reads TGTGCCAGCACCTGGGAGCCTGGGGACTATGGCTACACCTTC.

This clonotype was recorded many times. The rearrangement links TRBV7-2 to TRBJ1-6; the D is unclear. Looked up from germline, CDR1 is SGHTA and CDR2 is FQGNSA. The CDR3 has 15 residues. Trimming removed 1 base from V and 6 bases from J, with 10 bases in between. DNA for the CDR3: TGTGCCAGCAGCTTAGTCGGGAAGGGTAATTCACCCCTCCACTTT. It specifies CASSLVGKGNSPLHF. Full variable domain (rest looked up from reference TRBV7-2 and TRBJ1-6): GAGVSQSPSNKVTEKGKDVELRCDPISGHTALYWYRQSLGQGLEFLIYFQGNSAPDKSGLPSDRFSAERTGGSVSTLTIQRTQQEDSAVYLCASSLVGKGNSPLHFGNGTRLTVT.

This clonotype was seen a few times. The rearrangement joins TRBV27 to TRBJ2-2; D call uncertain. Trimming cost V 5 bases and J 1 base, with 5 bases left between them. Germline CDR1 is MNHEY and CDR2 is SMNVEV (reference sequence). The CDR3 consists of 13 residues. The chain's CDR3 is CASSVRNTGELFF. The CDR3, as DNA: TGTGCCAGCAGTGTTAGGAACACCGGGGAGCTGTTTTTT.

The table lists this clonotype with many counts. This chain connects TRBV6-5 to TRBJ2-3, with TRBD1 identical over 10 bases. Losses at the gene ends were 4 bases for V and 2 bases for J; bases not matched to a gene: 6. Germline CDR1 reads MNHEY; CDR2 reads SVGAGI. CDR3 length: 16 amino acids. CDR3 sequence (DNA): TGTGCCAGCAGTTCGGGACAGGGGACTAACACAGATACGCAGTATTTT. Its protein is CASSSGQGTNTDTQYF.

This clonotype was observed at least ten times. The chain has TRBV5-1 and TRBJ2-4; D is unresolved. Germline lookup yields CDR1 SGHRS and CDR2 YFSETQ. Trimming stripped 0 bases from V and 10 bases from J, with 11 bases between. The CDR3 totals 13 residues. CDR3 loop: CASSLEPLSIQYF. The CDR3 DNA sequence: TGCGCCAGCAGCTTGGAACCCTTATCTATTCAGTACTTC.

The table lists this clonotype with many counts. The chain has TRBV14 and TRBJ1-1; no clear D. The CDR3 contains 17 residues. Trimming left V 0 bases short and J 3 bases short, with 17 bases between. Looked up from germline, CDR1 is SGHDN and CDR2 is FVKESK. The CDR3 sequence: CASSQDIGVRVDTEAFF. In DNA, the CDR3 is TGTGCCAGCAGCCAAGATATCGGGGTAAGAGTTGACACTGAAGCTTTCTTT.

The genes are TRBV19 and TRBJ2-1, with TRBD2 identical over 10 bases. CDR3 length: 13 amino acids. Per germline, CDR1 LNHDA and CDR2 SQIVND (reference sequence). V shed 9 bases and J 8 bases; nucleotides not matched to a gene: 7. CDR3 residues: CASRLAGSDEQFF. The CDR3 bases are TGTGCCAGCAGACTAGCGGGCAGTGATGAGCAGTTCTTC.

This clonotype was counted a single time. V is TRBV21-1 and J is TRBJ2-5; the table's D gene call, TRBD2, was not cross checked with the DNA. TRBV21-1 is a listed pseudogene. The length of the CDR3 is 15 residues. CDR3 region: CASSSGGLDGETQYF. CDR3 bases: TGTGCCAGCTCTAGCGGAGGACTAGACGGGGAGACCCAGTACTTC.

V and J are TRBV6-2 or TRBV6-3 and TRBJ2-7; TRBD1 might be the D (5 bases). Germline V gene sequence: CDR1 MNHEY, CDR2 SVGEGT. The germline V and J ends were trimmed by 2 bases and 3 bases, with 17 bases remaining between them. The CDR3 covers 16 residues. The CDR3 DNA sequence: TGTGCCAGCAGTTACGCAGGGCCTGGGCCGTTCTACGAGCAGTACTTC. As protein: CASSYAGPGPFYEQYF.

This clonotype showed up many times. The chain has TRBV6-2 or TRBV6-3 and TRBJ2-3; D might be TRBD2 (5 bases). V gave up 5 bases and J gave up 3 bases, with 15 bases separating them. The CDR3 totals 15 residues. Germline values: CDR1 MNHEY, CDR2 SVGEGT. CDR3 loop: CASSLWERMTDTQYF. The DNA for the CDR3 is TGTGCCAGCAGTCTGTGGGAGAGGATGACAGATACGCAGTATTTT.